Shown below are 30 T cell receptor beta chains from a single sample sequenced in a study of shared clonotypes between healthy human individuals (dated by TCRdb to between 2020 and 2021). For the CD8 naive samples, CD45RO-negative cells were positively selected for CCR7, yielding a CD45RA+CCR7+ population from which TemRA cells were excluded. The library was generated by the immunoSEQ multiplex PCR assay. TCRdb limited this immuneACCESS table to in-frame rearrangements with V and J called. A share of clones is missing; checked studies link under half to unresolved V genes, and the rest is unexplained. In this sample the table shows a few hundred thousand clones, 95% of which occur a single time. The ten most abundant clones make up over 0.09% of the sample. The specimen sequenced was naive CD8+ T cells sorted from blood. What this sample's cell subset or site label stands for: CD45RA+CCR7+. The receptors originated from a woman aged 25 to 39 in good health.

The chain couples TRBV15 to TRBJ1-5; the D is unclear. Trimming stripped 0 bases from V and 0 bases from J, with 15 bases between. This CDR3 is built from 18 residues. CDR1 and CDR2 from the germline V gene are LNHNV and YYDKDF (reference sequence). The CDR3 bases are TGTGCCACCAGCAGAGAAATAAGTAGAGAAATTAGCAATCAGCCCCAGCATTTT. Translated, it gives CATSREISREISNQPQHF.

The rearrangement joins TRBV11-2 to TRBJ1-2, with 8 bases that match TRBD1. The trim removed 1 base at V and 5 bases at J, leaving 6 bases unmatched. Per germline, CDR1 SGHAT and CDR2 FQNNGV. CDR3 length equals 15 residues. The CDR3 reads CASSLGAGGEYGYTF. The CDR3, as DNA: TGTGCCAGCAGCTTAGGGGCAGGGGGCGAGTATGGCTACACCTTC.

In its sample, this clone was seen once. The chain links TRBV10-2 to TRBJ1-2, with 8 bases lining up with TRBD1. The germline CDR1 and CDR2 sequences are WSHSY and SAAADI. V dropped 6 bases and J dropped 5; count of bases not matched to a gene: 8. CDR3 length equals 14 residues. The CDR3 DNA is TGCGCCAGCAGCCCCGTGGACAGGGTTTATGGCTACACCTTC. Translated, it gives CASSPVDRVYGYTF.

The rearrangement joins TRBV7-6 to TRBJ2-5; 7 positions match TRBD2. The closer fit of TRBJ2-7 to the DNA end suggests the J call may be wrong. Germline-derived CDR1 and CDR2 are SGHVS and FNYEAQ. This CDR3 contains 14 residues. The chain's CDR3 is CASSGWEGFYEQYF. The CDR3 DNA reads TGTGCCAGCAGCGGGTGGGAGGGTTTCTACGAGCAGTACTTC.

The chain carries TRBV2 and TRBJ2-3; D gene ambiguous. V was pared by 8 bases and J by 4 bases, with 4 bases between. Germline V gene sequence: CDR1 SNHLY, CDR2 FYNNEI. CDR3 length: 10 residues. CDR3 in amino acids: CASEADTQYF. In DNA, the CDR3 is TGTGCCAGCGAGGCAGATACGCAGTATTTT.

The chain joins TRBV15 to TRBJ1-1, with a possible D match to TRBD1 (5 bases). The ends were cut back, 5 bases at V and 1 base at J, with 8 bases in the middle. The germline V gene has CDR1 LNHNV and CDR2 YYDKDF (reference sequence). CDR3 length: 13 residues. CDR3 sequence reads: CATSADRNTEAFF. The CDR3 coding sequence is TGTGCCACCAGCGCCGACAGGAACACTGAAGCTTTCTTT.

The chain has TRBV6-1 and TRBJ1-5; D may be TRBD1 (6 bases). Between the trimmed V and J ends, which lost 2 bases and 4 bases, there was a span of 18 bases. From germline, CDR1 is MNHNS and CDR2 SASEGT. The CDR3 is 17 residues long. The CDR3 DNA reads TGTGCCAGCAGTGAAAGAGAACCGGGACACCCTAATCAGCCCCAGCATTTT. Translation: CASSEREPGHPNQPQHF.

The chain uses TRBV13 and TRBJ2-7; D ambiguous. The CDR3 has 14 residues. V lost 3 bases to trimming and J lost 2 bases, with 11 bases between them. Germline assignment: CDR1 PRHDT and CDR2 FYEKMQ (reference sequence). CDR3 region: CASSLGASTYEQYF. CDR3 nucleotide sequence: TGTGCCAGCAGCTTGGGCGCCTCTACCTACGAGCAGTACTTC.

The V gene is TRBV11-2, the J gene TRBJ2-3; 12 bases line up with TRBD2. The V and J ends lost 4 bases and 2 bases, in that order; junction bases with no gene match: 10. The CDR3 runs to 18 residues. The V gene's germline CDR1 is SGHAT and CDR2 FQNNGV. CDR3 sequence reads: CASSSDYRTSGNTDTQYF. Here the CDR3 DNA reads TGTGCCAGCAGCTCCGATTACAGGACTAGCGGGAACACAGATACGCAGTATTTT.

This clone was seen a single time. CDR3: CASSPGLAGGDEQYF. The CDR3 DNA reads as TGCGCCAGCAGCCCGGGACTAGCGGGAGGGGACGAGCAGTACTTC. The genes are TRBV5-1 and TRBJ2-7; 16 nucleotides match TRBD2. The V segment lost 4 bases and the J segment 5 bases; nucleotides outside the gene matches: 3. CDR3 size: 15 residues. The germline V gene has CDR1 SGHRS and CDR2 YFSETQ. Supplemented by reference TRBV5-1 and TRBJ2-7, the full variable domain reads KAGVTQTPRYLIKTRGQQVTLSCSPISGHRSVSWYQQTPGQGLQFLFEYFSETQRNKGNFPGRFSGRQFSNSRSEMNVSTLELGDSALYLCASSPGLAGGDEQYFGPGTRLTVT.

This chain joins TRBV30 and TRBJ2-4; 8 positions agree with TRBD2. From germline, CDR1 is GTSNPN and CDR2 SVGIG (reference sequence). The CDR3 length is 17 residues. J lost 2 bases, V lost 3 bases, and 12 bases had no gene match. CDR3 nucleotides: TGTGCCTGGAGCCTAGGAGCGGGAGTCCCCCCCAAAAACATTCAGTACTTC. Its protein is CAWSLGAGVPPKNIQYF.

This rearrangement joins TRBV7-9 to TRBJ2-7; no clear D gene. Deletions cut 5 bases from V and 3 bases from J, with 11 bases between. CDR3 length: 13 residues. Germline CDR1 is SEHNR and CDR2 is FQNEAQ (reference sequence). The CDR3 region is CASSPPAVYEQYF. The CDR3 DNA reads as TGTGCCAGCAGCCCGCCGGCGGTCTACGAGCAGTACTTC.

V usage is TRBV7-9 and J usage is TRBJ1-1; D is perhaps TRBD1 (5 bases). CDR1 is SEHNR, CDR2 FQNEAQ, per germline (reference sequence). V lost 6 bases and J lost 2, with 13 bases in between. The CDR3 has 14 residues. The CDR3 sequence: CASRAVGGNTEAFF. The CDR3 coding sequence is TGTGCCAGCAGGGCAGTCGGGGGAAACACTGAAGCTTTCTTT.

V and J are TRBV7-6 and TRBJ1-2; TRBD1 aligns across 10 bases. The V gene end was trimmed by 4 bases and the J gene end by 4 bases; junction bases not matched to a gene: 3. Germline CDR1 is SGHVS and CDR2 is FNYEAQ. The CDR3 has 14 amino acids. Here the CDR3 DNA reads TGTGCCAGCAGCTCCGGGACAGGGGTCTATGGCTACACCTTC. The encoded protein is CASSSGTGVYGYTF.

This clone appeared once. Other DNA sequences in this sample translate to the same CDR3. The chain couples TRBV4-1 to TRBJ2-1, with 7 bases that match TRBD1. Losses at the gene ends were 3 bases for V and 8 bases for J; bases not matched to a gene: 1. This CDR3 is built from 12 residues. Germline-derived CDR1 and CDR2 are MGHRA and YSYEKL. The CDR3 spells CASSQTGYEQFF. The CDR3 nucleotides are TGCGCCAGCAGCCAGACAGGGTATGAGCAGTTCTTC.

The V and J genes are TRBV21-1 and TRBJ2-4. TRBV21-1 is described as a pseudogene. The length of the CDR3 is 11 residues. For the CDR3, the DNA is TGTGCCAGCAGCATAGGGGGACTCCAGTACTTC. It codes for CASSIGGLQYF.

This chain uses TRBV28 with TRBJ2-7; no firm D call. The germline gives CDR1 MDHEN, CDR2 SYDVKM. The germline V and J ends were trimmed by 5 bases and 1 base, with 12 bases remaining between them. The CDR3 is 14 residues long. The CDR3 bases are TGTGCCAGCAGTGCGTTAGACTGGTCCTACGAGCAGTACTTC. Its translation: CASSALDWSYEQYF.

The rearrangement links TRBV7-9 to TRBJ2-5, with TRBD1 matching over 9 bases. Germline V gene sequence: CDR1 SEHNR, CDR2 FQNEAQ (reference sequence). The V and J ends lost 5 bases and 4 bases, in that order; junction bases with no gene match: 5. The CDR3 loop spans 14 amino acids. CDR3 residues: CASSGGQGIETQYF. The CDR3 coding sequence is TGTGCCAGCAGCGGGGGACAGGGTATAGAGACCCAGTACTTC.

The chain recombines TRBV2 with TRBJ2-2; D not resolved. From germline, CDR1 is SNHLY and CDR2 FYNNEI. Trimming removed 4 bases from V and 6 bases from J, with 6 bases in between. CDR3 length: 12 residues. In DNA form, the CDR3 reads TGTGCCAGCAGTGGCGTTTCCGGGGAGCTGTTTTTT. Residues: CASSGVSGELFF.

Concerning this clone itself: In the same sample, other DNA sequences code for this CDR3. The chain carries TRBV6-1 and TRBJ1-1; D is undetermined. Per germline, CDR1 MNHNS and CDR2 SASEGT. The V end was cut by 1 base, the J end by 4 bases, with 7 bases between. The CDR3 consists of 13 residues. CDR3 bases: TGTGCCAGCAGTGAAGTGTGGGGCACTGAAGCTTTCTTT. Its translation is CASSEVWGTEAFF.

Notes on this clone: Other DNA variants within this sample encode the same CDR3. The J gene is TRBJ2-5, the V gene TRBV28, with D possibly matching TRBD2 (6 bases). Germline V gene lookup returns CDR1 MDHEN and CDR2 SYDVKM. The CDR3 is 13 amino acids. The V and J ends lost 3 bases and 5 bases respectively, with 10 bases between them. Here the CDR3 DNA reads TGTGCCAGCAGTTTTGGAGGGAAGGAGACCCAGTACTTC. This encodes CASSFGGKETQYF.

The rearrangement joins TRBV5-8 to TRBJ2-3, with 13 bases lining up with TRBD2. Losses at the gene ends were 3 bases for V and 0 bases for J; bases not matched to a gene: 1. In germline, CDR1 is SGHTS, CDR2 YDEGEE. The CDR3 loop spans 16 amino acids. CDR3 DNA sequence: TGTGCCAGCAGCTCGGGACTAGCGGGAAGCACAGATACGCAGTATTTT. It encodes CASSSGLAGSTDTQYF.

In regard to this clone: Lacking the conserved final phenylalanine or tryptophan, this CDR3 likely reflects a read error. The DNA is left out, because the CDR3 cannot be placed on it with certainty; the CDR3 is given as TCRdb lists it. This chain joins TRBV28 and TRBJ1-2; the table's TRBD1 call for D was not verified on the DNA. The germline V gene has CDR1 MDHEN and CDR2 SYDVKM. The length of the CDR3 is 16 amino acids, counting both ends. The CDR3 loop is CASSTDRGLEGGAVCV.

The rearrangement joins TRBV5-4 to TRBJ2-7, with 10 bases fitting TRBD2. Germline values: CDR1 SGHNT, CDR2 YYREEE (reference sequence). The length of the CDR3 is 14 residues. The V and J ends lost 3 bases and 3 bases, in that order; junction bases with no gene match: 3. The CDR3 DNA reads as TGTGCCAGCAGCTACGGGACTAGCGTCTACGAGCAGTACTTC. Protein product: CASSYGTSVYEQYF.

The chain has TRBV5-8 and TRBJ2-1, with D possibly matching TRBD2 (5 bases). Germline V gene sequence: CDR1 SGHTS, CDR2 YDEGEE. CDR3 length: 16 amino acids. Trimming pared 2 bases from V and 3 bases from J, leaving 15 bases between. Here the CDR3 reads CASSFRGPSFYNEQFF. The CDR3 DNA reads TGTGCCAGCAGCTTTCGGGGTCCCTCCTTCTACAATGAGCAGTTCTTC.

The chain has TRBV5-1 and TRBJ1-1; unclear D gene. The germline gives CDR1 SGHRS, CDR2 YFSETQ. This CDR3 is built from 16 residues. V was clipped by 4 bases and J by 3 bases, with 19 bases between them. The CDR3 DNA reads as TGCGCCAGCAGCCTAGACACCTGGGAGGGAGACACTGAAGCTTTCTTT. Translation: CASSLDTWEGDTEAFF.

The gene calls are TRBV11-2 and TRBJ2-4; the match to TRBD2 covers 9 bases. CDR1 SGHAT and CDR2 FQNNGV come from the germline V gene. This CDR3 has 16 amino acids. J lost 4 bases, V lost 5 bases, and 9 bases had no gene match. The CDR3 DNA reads TGTGCCAGCAGCCGTAGCGGGAGTGGGGGGAAAAACATTCAGTACTTC. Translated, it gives CASSRSGSGGKNIQYF. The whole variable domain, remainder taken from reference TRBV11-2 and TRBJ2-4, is EAGVAQSPRYKIIEKRQSVAFWCNPISGHATLYWYQQILGQGPKLLIQFQNNGVVDDSQLPKDRFSAERLKGVDSTLKIQPAKLEDSAVYLCASSRSGSGGKNIQYFGAGTRLSVL.

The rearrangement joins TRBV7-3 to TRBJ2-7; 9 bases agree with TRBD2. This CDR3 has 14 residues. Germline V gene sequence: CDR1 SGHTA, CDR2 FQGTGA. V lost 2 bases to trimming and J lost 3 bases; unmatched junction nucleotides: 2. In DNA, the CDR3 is TGTGCCAGCAGCTTAGGTAGCGGGGGCTACGAGCAGTACTTC. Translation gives CASSLGSGGYEQYF.

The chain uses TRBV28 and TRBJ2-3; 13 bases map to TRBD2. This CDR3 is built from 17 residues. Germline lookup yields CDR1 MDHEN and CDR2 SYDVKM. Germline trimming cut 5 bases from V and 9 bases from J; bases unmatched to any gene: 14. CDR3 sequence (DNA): TGTGCCAGCAGTACCCTACTAGCGGGAGGGCCGGCTGGAACGCAGTATTTT. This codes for CASSTLLAGGPAGTQYF.

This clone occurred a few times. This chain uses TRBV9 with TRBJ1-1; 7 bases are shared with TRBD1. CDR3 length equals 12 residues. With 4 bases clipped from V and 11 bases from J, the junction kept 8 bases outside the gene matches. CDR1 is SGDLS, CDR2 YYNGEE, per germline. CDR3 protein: CASSRMDRLAFF. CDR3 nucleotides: TGTGCCAGCAGCCGAATGGACAGGCTGGCTTTCTTT.